The 30 T cell receptor beta chains given below trace back to one sample, sequenced in a study of cytomegalovirus exposure and HLA in healthy donors. Repertoires were generated with immunoSEQ multiplex PCR, while TCRdb's copy carries only in-frame clones and drops some. The top ten clones hold just over 3% of a sample with around 260,000 clones, roughly 91% of them seen once. The sequenced material came from PBMCs. All receptors derive from a woman aged 30 to 39 in good health and CMV-seronegative.

A few counts support this clone. In the same sample, other DNA sequences code for this CDR3. This chain uses TRBV11-2 with TRBJ2-7; no reliable D call. The V gene lost 4 bases and the J gene lost 1 base, with 2 bases spanning the gap. From germline, CDR1 is SGHAT and CDR2 FQNNGV. This CDR3 spans 11 amino acids. The CDR3 DNA is TGTGCCAGCAGCTCTTCCTACGAGCAGTACTTC. Encoded protein: CASSSSYEQYF.

The chain couples TRBV4-3 to TRBJ2-7; 7 bases fit TRBD2. The ends lost 3 bases at V and 5 bases at J; junction bases unmatched: 10. The CDR3 runs to 15 residues. Germline CDR1 reads LGHNA; CDR2 reads YSLEER. Here the CDR3 reads CASSQGVQRGNEQYF. In nucleotides, the CDR3 is TGCGCCAGCAGCCAGGGGGTGCAGCGGGGAAACGAGCAGTACTTC.

The chain is built from TRBV7-9 and TRBJ2-2; D is possibly TRBD1 or TRBD2 (5 bases each). The ends were cut back, 7 bases at V and 6 bases at J, with 18 bases in the middle. The CDR3 is made up of 15 amino acids. Germline V gives CDR1 SEHNR, CDR2 FQNEAQ (reference sequence). The CDR3 sequence: CASNEDSNRPGELFF. The CDR3 DNA is TGTGCCAGCAACGAGGACTCCAACAGGCCCGGGGAGCTGTTTTTT.

In its sample, this clone was seen a few times. V usage is TRBV14 and J usage is TRBJ1-5; unclear D gene. Germline loops: CDR1 SGHDN, CDR2 FVKESK. The V and J ends lost 1 base and 1 base respectively, with 14 bases between them. The CDR3 loop spans 17 amino acids. The CDR3 protein is CASSQVRQTTSNQPQHF. CDR3 DNA: TGTGCCAGCAGCCAAGTGAGGCAGACTACGAGCAATCAGCCCCAGCATTTT. Supplemented by reference TRBV14 and TRBJ1-5, the full variable domain reads EAGVTQFPSHSVIEKGQTVTLRCDPISGHDNLYWYRRVMGKEIKFLLHFVKESKQDESGMPNNRFLAERTGGTYSTLKVQPAELEDSGVYFCASSQVRQTTSNQPQHFGDGTRLSIL.

The chain joins TRBV7-9 to TRBJ1-5; 8 bases line up with TRBD1. CDR3 length equals 14 residues. CDR1 and CDR2 from the germline V gene are SEHNR and FQNEAQ (reference sequence). V trimming: 6 bases; J trimming: 6 bases; junction bases outside the gene matches: 7. In DNA, the CDR3 is TGTGCCAGCAGTCCCGGGACAGGTCTTCAGCCCCAGCATTTT. It codes for CASSPGTGLQPQHF.

The chain uses TRBV29-1 and TRBJ1-5; 9 bases fit TRBD1. CDR1 and CDR2 (germline): SQVTM, ANQGSEA. The CDR3 loop spans 16 amino acids. V lost 4 bases and J lost 7; bases outside the gene matches: 14. The CDR3 spells CSVVWTGATGGQPQHF. CDR3 nucleotides: TGCAGCGTTGTATGGACAGGGGCGACCGGCGGGCAGCCCCAGCATTTT.

This rearrangement joins TRBV18 to TRBJ2-7, with 7 positions matching TRBD1. V shed 2 bases, J shed 1 base, and the junction held 17 bases outside the gene matches. Germline-derived CDR1 and CDR2 are KGHSH and LQKENI. The CDR3 runs to 19 residues. The CDR3 loop reads CASSPSDPGSTGRSYEQYF. CDR3 coding DNA: TGTGCCAGCTCACCATCTGATCCGGGGTCGACAGGGAGATCCTACGAGCAGTACTTC.

This chain joins TRBV28 and TRBJ2-7; 7 positions agree with TRBD2. The germline V gene encodes CDR1 MDHEN and CDR2 SYDVKM. After removal of 4 bases from V and 1 base from J, the junction contained 7 bases not matched to a gene. This CDR3 spans 15 amino acids. As DNA, the CDR3 is TGTGCCAGCAGTTACCGACTAGCTGCATCCTACGAGCAGTACTTC. Translating gives CASSYRLAASYEQYF.

The gene calls are TRBV2 and TRBJ2-6; possibly TRBD2 for D (5 bases). The CDR3 consists of 16 residues. The ends were cut back, 5 bases at V and 0 bases at J, with 11 bases in the middle. Per germline, CDR1 SNHLY and CDR2 FYNNEI. DNA of the CDR3: TGTGCCAGCAGTCCCACCCGGGGCTCTGGGGCCAACGTCCTGACTTTC. Translation: CASSPTRGSGANVLTF. The entire variable domain, with the rest obtained from reference TRBV2 and TRBJ2-6, is as follows: EPEVTQTPSHQVTQMGQEVILRCVPISNHLYFYWYRQILGQKVEFLVSFYNNEISEKSEIFDDQFSVERPDGSNFTLKIRSTKLEDSAMYFCASSPTRGSGANVLTFGAGSRLTVL.

Points on this clone: Other DNA sequences in this sample translate to the same CDR3. The chain has TRBV12-5 and TRBJ2-5; D gene ambiguous. CDR3 length: 11 residues. CDR1 is LGHNT, CDR2 FRNRAP, per germline. V shed 5 bases and J shed 5 bases, with 6 bases lying between them. The CDR3 nucleotides read TGTGCTAGTGGTCCCAGGGAGACCCAGTACTTC. Amino acids: CASGPRETQYF. The entire variable domain, with the rest obtained from reference TRBV12-5 and TRBJ2-5, is as follows: DARVTQTPRHKVTEMGQEVTMRCQPILGHNTVFWYRQTMMQGLELLAYFRNRAPLDDSGMPKDRFSAEMPDATLATLKIQPSEPRDSAVYFCASGPRETQYFGPGTRLLVL.

The chain links TRBV29-1 to TRBJ2-2; D remains unclear. CDR3 size: 12 residues. Trimming pared 5 bases from V and 3 bases from J, leaving 7 bases between. Germline V gene data show CDR1 as SQVTM and CDR2 as ANQGSEA. The CDR3 loop is CSVLGDTGELFF. CDR3 nucleotide sequence: TGCAGCGTTCTGGGCGACACCGGGGAGCTGTTTTTT.

The CDR3 reads CASSPTGSGTEAFF. CDR3 in DNA: TGTGCCAGCAGTCCGACAGGGTCCGGGACTGAAGCTTTCTTT. This rearrangement joins TRBV28 to TRBJ1-1; 7 nucleotides match TRBD1. The CDR3 sequence is 14 residues long. CDR1 and CDR2 (germline): MDHEN, SYDVKM. V lost 5 bases and J lost 5; bases outside the gene matches: 8. The full variable domain, rest sourced from reference TRBV28 and TRBJ1-1, is DVKVTQSSRYLVKRTGEKVFLECVQDMDHENMFWYRQDPGLGLRLIYFSYDVKMKEKGDIPEGYSVSREKKERFSLILESASTNQTSMYLCASSPTGSGTEAFFGQGTRLTVV.

V usage is TRBV28 and J usage is TRBJ1-4; no definite D call. Germline V lookup: CDR1 MDHEN, CDR2 SYDVKM. This CDR3 region has 13 residues. With 11 bases removed from V and 11 bases from J, the gap between germline ends came to 21 bases. CDR3 residues: CAATSSSWEKLFF. In DNA, the CDR3 is TGTGCCGCAACCAGCTCCTCCTGGGAGAAACTGTTTTTT. Drawing the rest from reference TRBV28 and TRBJ1-4, the complete variable domain is DVKVTQSSRYLVKRTGEKVFLECVQDMDHENMFWYRQDPGLGLRLIYFSYDVKMKEKGDIPEGYSVSREKKERFSLILESASTNQTSMYLCAATSSSWEKLFFGSGTQLSVL.

The CDR3 here is CASSSDVSGANVLTF. In DNA form, the CDR3 reads TGTGCCAGCAGCTCCGACGTCTCTGGGGCCAACGTCCTGACTTTC. The gene calls are TRBV7-8 and TRBJ2-6; D is uncertain. The CDR3 has 15 amino acids. The V gene's germline CDR1 is SGHVS and CDR2 FQNEAQ. Trimming left V 4 bases short and J 0 bases short, with 7 bases between.

This chain uses TRBV2 with TRBJ2-7, with a weak D call TRBD1 (5 bases). CDR3 length equals 14 residues. Per germline, CDR1 SNHLY and CDR2 FYNNEI. The V and J ends lost 6 bases and 0 bases respectively, with 12 bases between them. CDR3 DNA: TGTGCCAGCAGGGGGCGAGCCGACTCCTACGAGCAGTACTTC. Amino acids: CASRGRADSYEQYF.

The chain employs TRBV9 and TRBJ2-5; D is unclear. This CDR3 region has 13 residues. Germline loops: CDR1 SGDLS, CDR2 YYNGEE. Trimming removed 0 bases from V and 4 bases from J, with 7 bases in between. CDR3 sequence reads: CASSVDSPETQYF. The CDR3 nucleotides are TGTGCCAGCAGCGTAGACAGTCCAGAGACCCAGTACTTC. The full variable domain, rest sourced from reference TRBV9 and TRBJ2-5, is DSGVTQTPKHLITATGQRVTLRCSPRSGDLSVYWYQQSLDQGLQFLIQYYNGEERAKGNILERFSAQQFPDLHSELNLSSLELGDSALYFCASSVDSPETQYFGPGTRLLVL.

The chain combines TRBV27 with TRBJ1-2; D possibly corresponds to TRBD1 (5 bases). Germline-derived CDR1 and CDR2 are MNHEY and SMNVEV (reference sequence). Trimming removed 2 bases at V and 6 bases at J, with 13 bases between. The CDR3 totals 14 residues. CDR3 sequence reads: CASSLKGEGHGYTF. CDR3 in DNA: TGTGCCAGCAGTTTAAAGGGAGAGGGACATGGCTACACCTTC.

The V and J genes are TRBV27 and TRBJ2-1; D ambiguous. The V and J ends lost 5 bases and 6 bases respectively, with 5 bases between them. Germline-derived CDR1 and CDR2 are MNHEY and SMNVEV (reference sequence). The CDR3 has 11 amino acids. The CDR3 protein is CASSVGNEQFF. The CDR3 DNA reads TGTGCCAGCAGTGTAGGCAATGAGCAGTTCTTC.

The J gene is TRBJ1-5, the V gene TRBV4-1; 7 nucleotides line up with TRBD1. The J segment lost 2 bases and the V segment lost 0 bases, leaving 7 bases of the junction unmatched. Germline CDR1 MGHRA, CDR2 YSYEKL. This CDR3 has 17 residues. CDR3 region: CASSQDGGGMGNQPQHF. The DNA for the CDR3 is TGCGCCAGCAGCCAAGATGGAGGGGGCATGGGCAATCAGCCCCAGCATTTT.

This clone has only one observation. The chain recombines TRBV28 with TRBJ2-7; the D gene is possibly TRBD1 (5 bases). CDR1 is MDHEN and CDR2 is SYDVKM in the germline V gene. The CDR3 consists of 14 residues. The V gene lost 1 base and the J gene lost 2 bases, with 9 bases spanning the gap. The CDR3 here is CASSLFDRTYEQYF. CDR3 bases: TGTGCCAGCAGTTTATTTGACAGAACCTACGAGCAGTACTTC.

The chain is built from TRBV19 and TRBJ1-2; TRBD1 is a possible D gene (5 bases). The V end lost 1 base, the J end lost 8 bases, and 11 bases lay between the germline ends. Looked up from germline, CDR1 is LNHDA and CDR2 is SQIVND (reference sequence). The CDR3 consists of 13 residues. CDR3 protein: CASSIAGSGGYTF. CDR3 sequence (DNA): TGTGCCAGTAGTATAGCAGGGAGCGGAGGCTACACCTTC.

The rearrangement joins TRBV4-1 to TRBJ1-1, with 11 positions matching TRBD1. This CDR3 contains 15 residues. The trim removed 4 bases at V and 4 bases at J, leaving 5 bases unmatched. The germline V gene encodes CDR1 MGHRA and CDR2 YSYEKL. CDR3 in amino acids: CASSPADRGLTEAFF. The CDR3, as DNA: TGCGCCAGCAGCCCCGCGGACAGGGGGCTCACTGAAGCTTTCTTT.

The rearrangement uses TRBV29-1 and TRBJ2-5, with 9 bases fitting TRBD2. CDR1 SQVTM and CDR2 ANQGSEA come from the germline V gene. Trimming removed 2 bases from V and 6 bases from J; junction bases left unmatched: 4. CDR3 length: 13 residues. Written as DNA, the CDR3 is TGCAGCGTTGAAATTAGCGGGAGAAAGACCCAGTACTTC. Translation: CSVEISGRKTQYF.

The chain recombines TRBV18 with TRBJ1-2; D is perhaps TRBD1 (6 bases). Looked up from germline, CDR1 is KGHSH and CDR2 is LQKENI. Trimming left V 1 base short and J 3 bases short, with 6 bases between. There are 13 residues in the CDR3. DNA for the CDR3: TGTGCCAGCTCACCACAGGGGGACTATGGCTACACCTTC. It specifies CASSPQGDYGYTF.

The chain has TRBV30 and TRBJ2-7; weak D call: TRBD2 (6 bases). The V gene lost 8 bases and the J gene lost 0 bases, with 20 bases spanning the gap. CDR1 is GTSNPN, CDR2 SVGIG, per germline (reference sequence). The CDR3 has 15 amino acids. CDR3 in amino acids: CAILIRDSSSYEQYF. For the CDR3, the DNA is TGTGCCATACTAATCCGGGACTCTTCCTCCTACGAGCAGTACTTC.

This clone was detected only a few times. The V gene is TRBV7-8, the J gene TRBJ2-7, with a possible D match to TRBD1 (6 bases). The CDR3 loop spans 15 amino acids. The germline V and J ends were trimmed by 2 bases and 1 base, with 12 bases remaining between them. Looked up from germline, CDR1 is SGHVS and CDR2 is FQNEAQ. The CDR3 DNA sequence: TGTGCCAGCAGCTTAACTCCCCAGGGGTCCTACGAGCAGTACTTC. Residues: CASSLTPQGSYEQYF.

The V call is TRBV23-1, the J call TRBJ2-7; 11 nucleotides agree with TRBD2. TRBV23-1 is placed among ORFs of uncertain function. The CDR3 runs to 17 residues. The V gene end was trimmed by 2 bases and the J gene end by 5 bases; junction bases not matched to a gene: 11. The DNA of the CDR3 is TGCGCCAGCAGTCAACCGGCGACTAGCGGGAACGATGACGAGCAGTACTTC. It is translated as CASSQPATSGNDDEQYF.

This clone was seen only a few times. V gene TRBV20-1 combines with J gene TRBJ1-1; D unresolved. CDR3 length: 11 amino acids. CDR1 and CDR2 from the germline V gene are DFQATT and SNEGSKA (reference sequence). The germline V and J ends were trimmed by 0 bases and 7 bases, with 6 bases remaining between them. In nucleotides, the CDR3 is TGCAGTGCTAGAGAGGGATTTGAAGCTTTCTTT. Translated, it gives CSAREGFEAFF.

The genes are TRBV19 and TRBJ2-2; no definite D call. Germline V lookup: CDR1 LNHDA, CDR2 SQIVND (reference sequence). This CDR3 region has 14 residues. The ends were cut back, 7 bases at V and 3 bases at J, with 12 bases in the middle. Here the CDR3 DNA reads TGTGCCAGTATGCCGGAGTACGACACCGGGGAGCTGTTTTTT. Translating it yields CASMPEYDTGELFF.

The gene calls are TRBV18 and TRBJ2-3; D is unresolved. The germline gives CDR1 KGHSH, CDR2 LQKENI. V lost 2 bases and J 2 bases, leaving 14 bases between the germline ends. The CDR3 covers 16 residues. CDR3 amino acids: CASSPLPRPDTDTQYF. The CDR3 coding sequence is TGTGCCAGCTCACCATTGCCGAGACCCGACACAGATACGCAGTATTTT. The full variable domain, with the rest looked up from reference TRBV18 and TRBJ2-3, is NAGVMQNPRHLVRRRGQEARLRCSPMKGHSHVYWYRQLPEEGLKFMVYLQKENIIDESGMPKERFSAEFPKEGPSILRIQQVVRGDSAAYFCASSPLPRPDTDTQYFGPGTRLTVL.